This TCR beta chain emerged from a study of post-analysis software for immune sequencing data. The study, taken as a whole, reports: Higher frequency in patients than in controls was seen for about five TRBV segments, with TRBV5-6, TRBV5-1 and TRBV20-1 among them. By F measure, strong co-clustering occurred among samples prepared in the same batch.

Trimming shortened V by 5 bases and J by 8 bases, and 13 bases separated the two germline ends. Germline V lookup: CDR1 SGHTA, CDR2 FQGNSA. This CDR3 is built from 14 residues. This clonotype was observed a handful of times. The antigen is unknown. Unique molecular identifiers tagged the TCR beta cDNA libraries. MiXCR, applied by TCRdb to the PCR reads, yields one record per CDR3 protein. The sample holds 800,000 to 950,000 distinct CDR3 sequences, about 57% seen once. The TCR sequence derives from a girl under 18 with multiple sclerosis. V gene TRBV7-2 combines with J gene TRBJ1-6; D perhaps matches TRBD1 (5 bases). Sequenced material: blood. This CDR3 is CASSTEQVYSPLHF. CDR3 nucleotide sequence: TGTGCCAGCAGCACCGAACAGGTGTATTCACCCCTCCACTTT.